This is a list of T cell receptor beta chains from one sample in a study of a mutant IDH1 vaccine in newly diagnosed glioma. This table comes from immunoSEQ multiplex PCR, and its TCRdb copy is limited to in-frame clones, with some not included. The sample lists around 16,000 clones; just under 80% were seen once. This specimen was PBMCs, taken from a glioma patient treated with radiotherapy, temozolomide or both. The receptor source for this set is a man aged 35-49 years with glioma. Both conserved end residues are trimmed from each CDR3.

ASSGRRAASTDTQY	TRBJ2-3	TRBV7-2
AWSDGVGTDTQY	TRBJ2-3	TRBV30
ASSTQTWDRQETQY	TRBJ2-5	TRBV19
ASSQQGEETQY	TRBJ2-5	TRBV4-2
ASSSRTSGTYTQY	TRBJ2-3	TRBV11-2
ASSLGEDTEAF	TRBJ1-1	TRBV18
ASSQEGGSPYGYT	TRBJ1-2	TRBV4-2
ASSLGLDRWANVLT	TRBJ2-6	TRBV11-3
ASSESQLAGQETQY	TRBJ2-5	TRBV10-2
ASSFGLGSRTDTQY	TRBJ2-3	TRBV27
ASSQPGQGIDNEQF	TRBJ2-1	TRBV23-1
ATAPGGLVGGYT	TRBJ1-2	TRBV28
ASSLRTVDLRSYNEQF	TRBJ2-1	TRBV18
ASSLWGLRTYEQY	TRBJ2-7	TRBV13
ASSVVQGGGGELF	TRBJ2-2	TRBV9
ASSPRDREVEKLF	TRBJ1-4	TRBV7-8
ASSELGGRADEQF	TRBJ2-1	TRBV25-1
ASSVGGSTYNEQF	TRBJ2-1	TRBV9
AWKNRDTGNYGYT	TRBJ1-2	TRBV30
ASSHGSADEQF	TRBJ2-1	TRBV4-2
ASSLSGSTGELF	TRBJ2-2	TRBV7-7
ASRDTSKDTEAF	TRBJ1-1	TRBV6-4
ATSRVAGGVNEQF	TRBJ2-1	TRBV15
ASYGGSSYNEQF	TRBJ2-1	TRBV5-6
ASSLRADGNQPQH	TRBJ1-5	TRBV9
ASSRTPGDVPGELF	TRBJ2-2	TRBV5-5
ASSSPGHSLAGYT	TRBJ1-2	TRBV11-2
ASSSRQGTEAF	TRBJ1-1	TRBV7-7
ASSVGTTDRNGYT	TRBJ1-2	TRBV9
ASSEGWQNYGYT	TRBJ1-2	TRBV6-1
ASSLAGVLPYNEQF	TRBJ2-1	TRBV7-9
ASSITWVGVGQF	TRBJ2-1	TRBV19
ASSSRQGRTDTQY	TRBJ2-3	TRBV27
ASSFGVSGTEAF	TRBJ1-1	TRBV9
ASSLEGGTGGEKLF	TRBJ1-4	TRBV7-8
ASSPQGADTGELF	TRBJ2-2	TRBV5-1
ASSDSDRGTQY	TRBJ2-3	TRBV6-4
ASSLRQGGYGYT	TRBJ1-2	TRBV21-1
ASSLEGVVKLNTGELF	TRBJ2-2	TRBV5-4
SVEDSGGYTEAF	TRBJ1-1	TRBV29-1
ASGGSGTDTQY	TRBJ2-3	TRBV28
ASSVDVATSTDTQY	TRBJ2-3	TRBV9
ASSYSREFATEAF	TRBJ1-1	TRBV6-5
ASRLGDAIKAF	TRBJ1-1	TRBV12-2
ASSFVGEQF	TRBJ2-1	TRBV7-8
ASSVRGSNEKLF	TRBJ1-4	TRBV9
ASSPQPGGAGGELF	TRBJ2-2	TRBV4-1
ASSTTGGYGSYEQY	TRBJ2-7	TRBV5-1
ASTPGGSYYEKLF	TRBJ1-4	TRBV28
ASRGQSSGNTIY	TRBJ1-3	TRBV6-5
ASVTRSFNSPLH	TRBJ1-6	TRBV6-1
ASSFSKSPVGAF	TRBJ1-1	TRBV11-2
SVLAGQETQY	TRBJ2-5	TRBV29-1
ASSYLTSGYNEQF	TRBJ2-1	TRBV6-5
ASSLSGQGEQF	TRBJ2-1	TRBV28
ASMGGKGELF	TRBJ2-2	TRBV25-1
ASSDSGKGNQPQH	TRBJ1-5	TRBV6-1
ASSSRSGGFGNIQY	TRBJ2-4	TRBV7-2
ASSISGRGSNQPQH	TRBJ1-5	TRBV19